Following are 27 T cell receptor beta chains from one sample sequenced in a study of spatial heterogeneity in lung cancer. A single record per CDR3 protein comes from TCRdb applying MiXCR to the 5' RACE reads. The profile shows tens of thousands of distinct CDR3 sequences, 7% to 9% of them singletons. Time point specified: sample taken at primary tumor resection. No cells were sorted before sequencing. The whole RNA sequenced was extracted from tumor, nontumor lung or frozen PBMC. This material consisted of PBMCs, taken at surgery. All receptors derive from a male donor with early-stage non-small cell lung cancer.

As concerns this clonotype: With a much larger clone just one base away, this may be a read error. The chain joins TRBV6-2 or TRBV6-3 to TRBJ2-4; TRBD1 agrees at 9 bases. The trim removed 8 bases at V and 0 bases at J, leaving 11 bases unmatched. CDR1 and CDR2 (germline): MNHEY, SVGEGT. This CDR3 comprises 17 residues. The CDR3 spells CASAPLQGAGAKNIQYF. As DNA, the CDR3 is TGTGCCAGCGCTCCATTACAGGGGGCGGGAGCCAAAAACATTCAGTACTTC.

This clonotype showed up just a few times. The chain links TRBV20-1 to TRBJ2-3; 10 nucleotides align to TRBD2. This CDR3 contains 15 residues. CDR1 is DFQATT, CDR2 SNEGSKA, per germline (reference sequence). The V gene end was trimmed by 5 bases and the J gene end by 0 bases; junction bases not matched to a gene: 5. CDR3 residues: CSAARTSGSTDTQYF. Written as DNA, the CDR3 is TGCAGTGCTGCCCGGACTAGCGGAAGCACAGATACGCAGTATTTT.

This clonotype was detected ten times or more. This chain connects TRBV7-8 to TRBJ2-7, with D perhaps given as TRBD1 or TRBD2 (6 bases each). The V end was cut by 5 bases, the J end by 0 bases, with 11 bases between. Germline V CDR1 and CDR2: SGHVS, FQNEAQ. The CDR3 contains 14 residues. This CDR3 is CASSQGGSSYEQYF. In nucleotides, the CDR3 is TGTGCCAGCAGCCAAGGGGGGAGCTCCTACGAGCAGTACTTC.

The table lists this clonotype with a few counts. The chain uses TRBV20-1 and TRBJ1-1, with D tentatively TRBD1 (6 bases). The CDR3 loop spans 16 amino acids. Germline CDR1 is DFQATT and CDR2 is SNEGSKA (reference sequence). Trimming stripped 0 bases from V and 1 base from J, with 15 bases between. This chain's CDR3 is CSARDEAGTTNTEAFF. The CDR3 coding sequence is TGCAGTGCTAGAGATGAGGCCGGGACAACGAACACTGAAGCTTTCTTT.

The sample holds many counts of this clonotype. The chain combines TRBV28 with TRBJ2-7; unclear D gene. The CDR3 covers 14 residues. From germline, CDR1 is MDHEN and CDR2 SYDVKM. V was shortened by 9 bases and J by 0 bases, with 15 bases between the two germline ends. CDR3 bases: TGTGCCAGTCGGGCGCTGTCCCGCTCCTACGAGCAGTACTTC. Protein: CASRALSRSYEQYF.

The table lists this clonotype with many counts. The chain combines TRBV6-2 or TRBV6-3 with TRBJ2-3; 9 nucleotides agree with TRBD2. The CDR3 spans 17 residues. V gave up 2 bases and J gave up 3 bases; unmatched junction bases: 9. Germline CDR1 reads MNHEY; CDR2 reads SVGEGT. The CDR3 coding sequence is TGTGCCAGCAGTTACGGTGGTAGCGGGAGCCCTACAGATACGCAGTATTTT. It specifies CASSYGGSGSPTDTQYF.

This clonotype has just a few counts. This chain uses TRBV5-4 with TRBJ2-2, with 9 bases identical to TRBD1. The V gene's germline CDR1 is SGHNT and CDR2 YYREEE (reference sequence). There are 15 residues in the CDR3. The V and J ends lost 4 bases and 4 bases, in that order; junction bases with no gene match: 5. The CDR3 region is CASSMDRGITGELFF. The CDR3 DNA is TGTGCCAGCAGCATGGACAGGGGAATCACCGGGGAGCTGTTTTTT.

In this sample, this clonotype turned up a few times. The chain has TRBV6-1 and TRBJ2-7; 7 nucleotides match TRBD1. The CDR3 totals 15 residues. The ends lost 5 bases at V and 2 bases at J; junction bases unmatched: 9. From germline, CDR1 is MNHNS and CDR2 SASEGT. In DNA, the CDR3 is TGTGCCAGCAGTTTCCCGGGACAGTGGGCCTACGAGCAGTACTTC. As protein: CASSFPGQWAYEQYF.

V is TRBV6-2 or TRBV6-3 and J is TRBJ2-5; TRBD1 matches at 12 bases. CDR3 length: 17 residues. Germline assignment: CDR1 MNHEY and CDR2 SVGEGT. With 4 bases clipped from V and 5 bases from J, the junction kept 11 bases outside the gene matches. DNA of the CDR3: TGTGCCAGCAGTTTCGCCGCGGGACAGGGGGCGAGGGAGACCCAGTACTTC. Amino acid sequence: CASSFAAGQGARETQYF.

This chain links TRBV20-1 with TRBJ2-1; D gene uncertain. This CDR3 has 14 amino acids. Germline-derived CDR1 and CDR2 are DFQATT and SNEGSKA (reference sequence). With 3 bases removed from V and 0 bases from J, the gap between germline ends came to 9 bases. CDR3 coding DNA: TGCAGTGCTAGCGAGGCGAGCTCCTACAATGAGCAGTTCTTC. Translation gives CSASEASSYNEQFF.

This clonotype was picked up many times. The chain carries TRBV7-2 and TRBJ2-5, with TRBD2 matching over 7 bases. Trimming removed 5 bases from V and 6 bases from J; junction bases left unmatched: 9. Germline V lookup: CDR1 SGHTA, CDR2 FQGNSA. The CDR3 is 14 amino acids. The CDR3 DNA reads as TGTGCCAGCAGCCCAGTGGGGGAGGGAAAGACCCAGTACTTC. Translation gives CASSPVGEGKTQYF. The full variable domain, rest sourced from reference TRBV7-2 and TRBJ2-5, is GAGVSQSPSNKVTEKGKDVELRCDPISGHTALYWYRQSLGQGLEFLIYFQGNSAPDKSGLPSDRFSAERTGGSVSTLTIQRTQQEDSAVYLCASSPVGEGKTQYFGPGTRLLVL.

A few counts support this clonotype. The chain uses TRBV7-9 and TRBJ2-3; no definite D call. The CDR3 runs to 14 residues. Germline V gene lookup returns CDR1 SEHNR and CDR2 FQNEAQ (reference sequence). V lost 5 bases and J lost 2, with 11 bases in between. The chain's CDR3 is CASSQGVPTDTQYF. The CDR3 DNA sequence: TGTGCCAGCAGCCAAGGTGTCCCCACAGATACGCAGTATTTT.

DNA of the CDR3: TGCAGTGCTAGAGATACGGCTAGCGGGAGGGTCAATGAGCAGTTCTTC. Protein product: CSARDTASGRVNEQFF. V usage is TRBV20-1 and J usage is TRBJ2-1, with TRBD2 matching 12 bases. This CDR3 region has 16 residues. Germline V gene data show CDR1 as DFQATT and CDR2 as SNEGSKA (reference sequence). V dropped 0 bases and J dropped 6; count of bases not matched to a gene: 6.

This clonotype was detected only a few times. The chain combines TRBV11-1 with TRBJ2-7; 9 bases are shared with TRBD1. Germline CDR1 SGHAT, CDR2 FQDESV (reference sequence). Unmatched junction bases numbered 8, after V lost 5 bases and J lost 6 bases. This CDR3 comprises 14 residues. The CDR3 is CASSAGTGRVEQYF. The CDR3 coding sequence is TGTGCCAGCAGCGCCGGGACAGGGAGGGTCGAGCAGTACTTC.

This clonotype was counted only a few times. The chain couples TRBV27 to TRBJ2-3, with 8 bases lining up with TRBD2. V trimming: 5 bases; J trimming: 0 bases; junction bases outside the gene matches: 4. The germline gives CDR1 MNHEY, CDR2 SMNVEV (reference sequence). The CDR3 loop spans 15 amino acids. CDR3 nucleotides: TGTGCCAGCAGTCGACTAGCGATTAGCACAGATACGCAGTATTTT. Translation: CASSRLAISTDTQYF.

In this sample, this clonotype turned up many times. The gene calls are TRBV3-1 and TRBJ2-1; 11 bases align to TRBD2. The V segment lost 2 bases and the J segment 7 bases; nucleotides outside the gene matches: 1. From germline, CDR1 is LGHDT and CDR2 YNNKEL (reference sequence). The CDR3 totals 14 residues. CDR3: CASSQPSGGNEQFF. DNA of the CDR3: TGTGCCAGCAGCCAACCTAGCGGGGGGAATGAGCAGTTCTTC.

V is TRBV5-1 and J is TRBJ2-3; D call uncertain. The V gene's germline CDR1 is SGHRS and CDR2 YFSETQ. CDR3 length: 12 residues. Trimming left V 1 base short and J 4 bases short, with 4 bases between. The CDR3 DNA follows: TGCGCCAGCAGCTTGCCCGCAGATACGCAGTATTTT. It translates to CASSLPADTQYF.

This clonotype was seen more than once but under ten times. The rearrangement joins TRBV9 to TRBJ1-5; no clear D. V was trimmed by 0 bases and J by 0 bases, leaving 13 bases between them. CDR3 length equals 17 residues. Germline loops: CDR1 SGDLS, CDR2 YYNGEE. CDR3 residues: CASSVGYDLYSNQPQHF. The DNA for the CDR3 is TGTGCCAGCAGCGTAGGATATGACCTTTATAGCAATCAGCCCCAGCATTTT.

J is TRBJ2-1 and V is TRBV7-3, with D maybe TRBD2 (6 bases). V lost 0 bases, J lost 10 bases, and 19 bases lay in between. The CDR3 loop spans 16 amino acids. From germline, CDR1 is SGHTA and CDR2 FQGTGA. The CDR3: CASSLTGSSMAGEQFF. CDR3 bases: TGTGCCAGCAGCTTAACTGGCTCCTCAATGGCGGGGGAGCAGTTCTTC.

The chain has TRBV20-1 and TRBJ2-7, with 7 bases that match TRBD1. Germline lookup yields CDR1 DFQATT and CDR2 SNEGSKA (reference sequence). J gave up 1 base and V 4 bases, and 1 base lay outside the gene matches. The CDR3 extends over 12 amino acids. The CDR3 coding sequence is TGCAGTGCTAACAGGGGATCCTACGAGCAGTACTTC. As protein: CSANRGSYEQYF.

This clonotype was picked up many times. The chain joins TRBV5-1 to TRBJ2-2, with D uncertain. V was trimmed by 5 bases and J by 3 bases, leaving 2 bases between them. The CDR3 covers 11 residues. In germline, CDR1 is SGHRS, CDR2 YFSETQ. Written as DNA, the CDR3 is TGCGCCAGCAGTGACACCGGGGAGCTGTTTTTT. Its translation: CASSDTGELFF.

The CDR3 loop is CASSLFGTGANSPLHF. In DNA form, the CDR3 reads TGTGCCAGCAGTTTATTCGGGACAGGGGCTAATTCACCCCTCCACTTT. The V and J genes are TRBV27 and TRBJ1-6; 10 positions match TRBD1. After removal of 1 base from V and 6 bases from J, the junction contained 3 bases not matched to a gene. Germline V CDR1 and CDR2: MNHEY, SMNVEV (reference sequence). This CDR3 comprises 16 residues.

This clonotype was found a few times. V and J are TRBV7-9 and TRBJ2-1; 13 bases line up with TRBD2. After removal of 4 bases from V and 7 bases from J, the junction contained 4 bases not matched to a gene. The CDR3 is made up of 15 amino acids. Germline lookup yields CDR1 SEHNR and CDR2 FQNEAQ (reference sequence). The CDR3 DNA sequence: TGTGCCAGCAGCTCTGGACTAGCGGGAGTTAATGAGCAGTTCTTC. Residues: CASSSGLAGVNEQFF.

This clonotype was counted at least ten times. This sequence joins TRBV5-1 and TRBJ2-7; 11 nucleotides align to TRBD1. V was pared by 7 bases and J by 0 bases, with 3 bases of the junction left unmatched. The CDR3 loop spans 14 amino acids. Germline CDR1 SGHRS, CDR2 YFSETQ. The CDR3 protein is CASGGTGGSYEQYF. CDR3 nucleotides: TGCGCCAGCGGCGGGACAGGGGGCTCCTACGAGCAGTACTTC.

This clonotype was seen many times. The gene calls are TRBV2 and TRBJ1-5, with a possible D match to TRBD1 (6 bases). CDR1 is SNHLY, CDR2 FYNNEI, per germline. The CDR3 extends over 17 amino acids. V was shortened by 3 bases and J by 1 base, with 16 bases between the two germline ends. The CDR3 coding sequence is TGTGCCAGCAGTGACCATCACCCAGGGGCGAGCAATCAGCCCCAGCATTTT. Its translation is CASSDHHPGASNQPQHF.

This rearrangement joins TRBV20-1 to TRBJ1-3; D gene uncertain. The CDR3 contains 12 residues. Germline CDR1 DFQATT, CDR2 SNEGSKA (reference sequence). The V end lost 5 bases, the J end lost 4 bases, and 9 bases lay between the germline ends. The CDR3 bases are TGCAGTGCTTACAGCCTGGGAAACACCATATATTTT. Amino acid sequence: CSAYSLGNTIYF.

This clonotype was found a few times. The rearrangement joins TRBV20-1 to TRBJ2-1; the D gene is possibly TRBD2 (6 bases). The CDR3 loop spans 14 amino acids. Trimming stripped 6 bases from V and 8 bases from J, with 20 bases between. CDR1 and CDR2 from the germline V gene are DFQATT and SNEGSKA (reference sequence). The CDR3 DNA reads TGCAGTGCCAGTCGGGGGTCCGCTAGGTATGAGCAGTTCTTC. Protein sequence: CSASRGSARYEQFF.